This TCR beta chain originates from a study of blood T cell repertoires in COVID-19. Study-level information: T cells, B-cell-depleted T cells, or PBMCs provided the cDNA or gDNA that served as material.

Recruited during active infection, patients (from Seattle) were subsequently followed longitudinally. CDR3 length equals 15 residues. CDR1 is SGHVS, CDR2 FQNEAQ, per germline. Trimming stripped 1 base from V and 10 bases from J, with 14 bases between. Per the original methods: Reference gene primers were amplified, and this amplification served to estimate nucleated cell counts. Libraries were prepared by immunoSEQ multiplex PCR; TCRdb keeps only in-frame clonotypes and omits some of them. For V, J and clone size, that table is used; D and trimming come from the DNA. Among about 180,000 clones listed, about 81% were seen once.

What was sequenced was peripheral blood. The J gene is TRBJ1-6, the V gene TRBV7-8; D possibly corresponds to TRBD1 (5 bases). This receptor was identified in a woman at least 80 years old with COVID-19, enrolled during active disease. CDR3 DNA: TGTGCCAGCAGCTTAGTTCGGGCAGGGAGGTCACCCCTCCACTTT. Translated: CASSLVRAGRSPLHF. The full variable domain, rest sourced from reference TRBV7-8 and TRBJ1-6, is GAGVSQSPRYKVAKRGQDVALRCDPISGHVSLFWYQQALGQGPEFLTYFQNEAQLDKSGLPSDRFFAERPEGSVSTLKIQRTQQEDSAVYLCASSLVRAGRSPLHFGNGTRLTVT.